The clone carrying this T cell receptor beta chain was counted only a few times. The antigen remains undetermined. The data belong to a study of CD8 T cells in ankylosing spondylitis. General study findings and limits: As reported, disease-linked clones showed significant enrichment in matched ankylosing spondylitis synovial fluid. Before this, some motif variants had been reported in reactive arthritis synovial fluid and blood. Seven to nine highly homologous variants made up a TCR beta motif that seemed to typify ankylosing spondylitis blood.

CDR1 is SGHNT, CDR2 YENEEA, per germline. The V and J ends lost 4 bases and 3 bases respectively, with 11 bases between them. The CDR3 sequence is 14 residues long. Libraries for TCR beta were made by quantitative 5'-RACE with molecular barcodes. MiXCR was run by TCRdb on the 5' RACE reads, yielding one entry per CDR3 protein. The data contain over 450,000 distinct CDR3 sequences, about 13% of them singletons. Specimen: blood, either unsorted or a sorted T cell fraction (not recorded which). The chain couples TRBV11-3 to TRBJ2-3; D is undetermined. The clonotype originates from a male donor with ankylosing spondylitis. CDR3 residues: CASSYLSGTDTQYF. The CDR3 bases are TGTGCCAGCAGCTATCTATCCGGGACAGATACGCAGTATTTT.